The 10 T cell receptor beta chains in this list originate from one sample, sequenced in a study of cytomegalovirus exposure and HLA in healthy donors. In the PCR, 60 Vbeta and 13 Jbeta primers were used. TCRdb keeps only in-frame clones here, not all; method: immunoSEQ multiplex PCR. This sample has about 190,000 clones, with 81% found just once. Input material: PBMCs. The receptor source for this set is a man aged 35 to 55 in good health and CMV-seropositive.

The V gene is TRBV5-1, the J gene TRBJ2-7; tentative D call: TRBD2 (6 bases). CDR1 and CDR2 from the germline V gene are SGHRS and YFSETQ. V was cut by 0 bases and J by 4 bases, with 17 bases left in between. This CDR3 is 16 amino acids long. This chain's CDR3 is CASSLEGYPGSYEQYF. Written as DNA, the CDR3 is TGCGCCAGCAGCTTGGAGGGCTACCCCGGGAGTTACGAGCAGTACTTC.

V is TRBV7-2 and J is TRBJ2-2; the D gene is possibly TRBD1 (7 bases). There are 15 residues in the CDR3. Germline loops: CDR1 SGHTA, CDR2 FQGNSA. V lost 5 bases and J 5 bases, leaving 15 bases between the germline ends. For the CDR3, the DNA is TGTGCCAGCAGCCCGGGGGACAGAGGAACCGGGGAGCTGTTTTTT. Translation gives CASSPGDRGTGELFF.

V and J are TRBV6-1 and TRBJ1-3, with D maybe TRBD1 (5 bases). The CDR3 extends over 14 amino acids. The germline V gene encodes CDR1 MNHNS and CDR2 SASEGT. V was trimmed by 6 bases and J by 0 bases, leaving 9 bases between them. The CDR3 DNA is TGTGCCAGCAGGCGGGGGAGCTCTGGAAACACCATATATTTT. Amino acid sequence: CASRRGSSGNTIYF.

The V call is TRBV7-8, the J call TRBJ2-3, with 8 bases aligning to TRBD2. CDR3 length equals 16 residues. Germline V lookup: CDR1 SGHVS, CDR2 FQNEAQ. With 1 base clipped from V and 5 bases from J, the junction kept 8 bases outside the gene matches. In DNA, the CDR3 is TGTGCCAGCAGCTTAGTTAGCGGGACTTTGTTAGATACGCAGTATTTT. Protein product: CASSLVSGTLLDTQYF.

The rearrangement links TRBV6-5 to TRBJ1-1; the D is unclear. The CDR3 extends over 14 amino acids. The V and J ends lost 0 bases and 3 bases respectively, with 8 bases between them. Germline V lookup: CDR1 MNHEY, CDR2 SVGAGI. DNA of the CDR3: TGTGCCAGCAGTTACTCGACTCAATACACTGAAGCTTTCTTT. This codes for CASSYSTQYTEAFF.

The gene calls are TRBV7-7 and TRBJ2-3, with TRBD1 matching over 12 bases. CDR1 and CDR2 (germline): SSHAT, FNYEAQ (reference sequence). This CDR3 has 15 amino acids. With 5 bases clipped from V and 4 bases from J, the junction kept 4 bases outside the gene matches. The DNA of the CDR3 is TGTGCCAGCAGCCCGGGACAGGGGGCATCAGATACGCAGTATTTT. It translates to CASSPGQGASDTQYF.

V gene TRBV5-1 combines with J gene TRBJ2-7; no clear D. The CDR3 length is 16 residues. The V end was cut by 0 bases, the J end by 2 bases, with 15 bases between. CDR1 is SGHRS, CDR2 YFSETQ, per germline. The CDR3 DNA follows: TGCGCCAGCAGCTTGGCCCAGCAGGCCTTCACCTACGAGCAGTACTTC. It specifies CASSLAQQAFTYEQYF.

This clone was seen a few times. The chain recombines TRBV6-5 with TRBJ1-5; a weak D match, TRBD1 (6 bases). V was clipped by 7 bases and J by 1 base, with 11 bases between them. Germline V gives CDR1 MNHEY, CDR2 SVGAGI. The CDR3 has 14 residues. The CDR3 region is CASKTGSSNQPQHF. The CDR3, as DNA: TGTGCCAGCAAAACAGGGTCAAGCAATCAGCCCCAGCATTTT.

The chain uses TRBV2 and TRBJ1-1; 8 bases match TRBD1. The germline V gene encodes CDR1 SNHLY and CDR2 FYNNEI. With V trimmed by 6 bases and J by 0 bases, 3 bases remained unmatched. This CDR3 has 14 residues. The CDR3 sequence: CASRGQGLNTEAFF. CDR3 in DNA: TGTGCCAGCAGAGGACAGGGATTGAACACTGAAGCTTTCTTT.

The gene calls are TRBV6-6 and TRBJ1-3, with 8 bases matching TRBD1. Germline values: CDR1 MNHNY, CDR2 SVGAGI (reference sequence). With V trimmed by 6 bases and J by 4 bases, 2 bases remained unmatched. This CDR3 contains 13 residues. The CDR3 DNA reads TGTGCCAGCAGCCGGACAGGGGGAAACACCATATATTTT. This gives the protein CASSRTGGNTIYF.